This T cell receptor beta chain is drawn from a study of cytomegalovirus exposure and HLA in healthy donors. This clone showed up just once. Germline V gene sequence: CDR1 SGHVS, CDR2 FQNEAQ. The CDR3 length is 16 residues. V dropped 3 bases and J dropped 9; count of bases not matched to a gene: 8. Assay used: immunoSEQ multiplex PCR; TCRdb lists only in-frame clones, some missing. The table has 30,000 to 40,000 clones, just under 95% seen once. The sequence came from a man aged 18 to 35 in good health and CMV-seronegative. Sequencing was carried out using PBMCs. The chain carries TRBV7-8 and TRBJ1-6; 10 positions match TRBD1. The CDR3 nucleotides read TGTGCCAGCAGCTTGTCCCCGGGACAGGGGTTTTCACCCCTCCACTTT. Its translation is CASSLSPGQGFSPLHF. Full variable domain (rest looked up from reference TRBV7-8 and TRBJ1-6): GAGVSQSPRYKVAKRGQDVALRCDPISGHVSLFWYQQALGQGPEFLTYFQNEAQLDKSGLPSDRFFAERPEGSVSTLKIQRTQQEDSAVYLCASSLSPGQGFSPLHFGNGTRLTVT.